One and the same sample provided the 20 T cell receptor delta chains below, sequenced in a study of γδ T cells in repeated Plasmodium falciparum infection. TCRdb reprocessed the multiplex PCR reads using CATT. The sample shows tens of thousands of delta-chain clones, around 2% of them seen only once. Flow sorting of PBMC yielded separate Vgamma9/Vdelta2+ and Vdelta2-negative gammadelta T cell populations for bulk repertoire analysis. The specimen sequenced was gamma-delta T cells from blood. These receptors all stem from a pool of human donors (malaria-infected and uninfected, not separated).

In regard to this clone: A far bigger clonotype differs at one base, so this is likely a read error. This sample also contains other DNA sequences that code for the same CDR3. V usage is TRAV38-2/DV8 and J usage is TRDJ1, with 7 bases matching TRDD2. No J segment appears in TCRdb, so it was assigned here by matching the sequence to germline. The CDR3 is made up of 20 amino acids. Germline CDR1 and CDR2: TSESDYY and QEAYKQQN. V lost 0 bases, J lost 0 bases, and 17 bases stayed unmatched. CDR3 protein: CAYRSAFPTNGLDYTDKLIF. CDR3 nucleotide sequence: TGTGCTTATAGGAGCGCGTTTCCTACCAACGGTTTGGACTACACCGATAAACTCATCTTT.

This clone was counted only a few times. TCRdb shows a much larger clone's protein in place of this DNA's translation, and the two differ at residue 14, likely through a read error; the protein shown is translated from the DNA. This chain connects TRDV2 to TRDJ1; 12 nucleotides line up with TRDD3. The J gene comes from matching the DNA to germline here; TCRdb lacks it. With 8 bases clipped from V and 0 bases from J, the junction kept 24 bases outside the gene matches. Germline CDR1 and CDR2: GEAIGNYY and EKD. The CDR3 consists of 21 residues. This chain's CDR3 is CASRPKYLYYWGIQDTDKLIF. CDR3 bases: TGTGCCTCCCGACCGAAATACCTTTACTACTGGGGGATACAGGACACCGATAAACTCATCTTT.

Many counts were recorded for this clone. A far more abundant clone sits one base away, making this likely a read error. This CDR3 reads CACDPLLLGDNKYTDKLIF. The CDR3 nucleotides are TGTGCCTGCGACCCTCTTTTGCTGGGGGACAATAAGTACACCGATAAACTCATCTTT. The J gene is TRDJ1, the V gene TRDV2, with TRDD3 identical over 8 bases. TCRdb carries no J gene annotation; the J gene was assigned here by matching the DNA with germline. The CDR3 is 19 amino acids. With 7 bases clipped from V and 0 bases from J, the junction kept 21 bases outside the gene matches. CDR1 GEAIGNYY and CDR2 EKD come from the germline V gene.

The table lists this clone with a few counts. A far larger clone is off by one base, so a read error is likely. The same CDR3 is also encoded by other DNA sequences in this sample. The V and J genes are TRDV1 and TRDJ1, with a tentative D call TRDD3 (5 bases). TCRdb is silent on the J gene; assignment here came from matching the DNA to germline. The CDR3 loop spans 16 amino acids. CDR1 TSWWSYY and CDR2 QGS come from the germline V gene. Here the CDR3 reads CALGESLLAPTDKLIF. Written as DNA, the CDR3 is TGTGCTCTCGGGGAATCTCTCCTGGCCCCCACCGATAAACTCATCTTT.

About this clone: TCRdb's listed protein matches a much larger clone and diverges from this DNA's translation at residue 11, likely through a read error; the protein shown comes from the DNA. At the DNA level, this CDR3 is encoded by other sequences in the same sample as well. The rearrangement joins TRDV2 to TRDJ1; D is uncertain. No J segment appears in TCRdb, so it was assigned here by matching the sequence to germline. The CDR3 sequence is 15 residues long. Germline CDR1 is GEAIGNYY and CDR2 is EKD. The CDR3 DNA reads TGTGCCTGTGACACCCTAATACAAAGGACCGAAAAACTCATCTTT. It encodes CACDTLIQRTEKLIF.

The table lists this clone with many counts. The translation of this DNA and the TCRdb protein of a much larger clone differ at residue 13, probably owing to a read error; the protein shown here is translated from the DNA. The chain joins TRDV2 to TRDJ1, with 8 nucleotides matching TRDD3. The J gene, not given by TCRdb, was assigned here from a germline match of the nucleotide sequence. The CDR3 sequence is 17 residues long. Germline CDR1 reads GEAIGNYY; CDR2 reads EKD. For the CDR3, the DNA is TGTGCCTGTGACCCTCTGGGGGACCTAGAGCACACCAATAAACTCATCTTT. It codes for CACDPLGDLEHTNKLIF.

This clone was seen only a few times. This likely came from a read error, as a far larger clone is one base away. This sample also contains other DNA sequences that code for the same CDR3. No J gene was called, and the V gene is TRDV1; the table's D call of TRDD3 was not tested on the DNA. Germline-derived CDR1 and CDR2 are TSWWSYY and QGS. The CDR3 spans 20 residues. CDR3 DNA: TGTGCTCTTGGGAGAGGGAAGACCCCCTGGACTGGGGGATACCGAGATAAACTTATCTTT. The encoded protein is CALGRGKTPWTGGYRDKLIF.

To note about this clone: This sequence is one base from a far larger clone and is likely a read error. Other DNA sequences in the same sample also yield this CDR3. The rearrangement joins TRAV38-2/DV8 to TRDJ1; 12 nucleotides align to TRDD3. Assignment of the J gene here rests on matching the DNA to germline, because TCRdb gives none. Germline V gene sequence: CDR1 TSESDYY, CDR2 QEAYKQQN. There are 21 residues in the CDR3. This CDR3 is CAYRSAVYFQLGDTYTDKLIF. The CDR3 coding sequence is TGCGCTTATAGGAGCGCGGTATATTTCCAACTGGGGGATACCTACACCGATAAACTCATCTTT.

In the case of this clone: A far larger clone is a single base away, which makes a read error likely. In the same sample, other DNA sequences code for this CDR3. The V gene is listed as TRDV1; no J gene was called; TRDD3 is the table's D call, not checked against the DNA. CDR3 size: 21 residues. Germline CDR1 is TSWWSYY and CDR2 is QGS. The CDR3 region has the DNA TGTGCTCTTGTGGAACTCCCAGGGGTCCAAGGGATGATCTTCATACCCGATAAACTCATCTTC. Its translation: CALVELPGVQGMIFIPDKLIF.

Turning to this clone: This sequence is one base from a far larger clone and is likely a read error. Other DNA sequences within the sample encode an identical CDR3. The rearrangement joins TRDV1 to TRDJ1; D tentatively fits TRDD2 or TRDD3 (6 bases each). Since TCRdb gives no J gene, matching the DNA to germline was used here to assign it. The germline V and J ends were trimmed by 5 bases and 0 bases, with 31 bases remaining between them. The CDR3 covers 21 residues. The germline V gene has CDR1 TSWWSYY and CDR2 QGS. The CDR3 DNA reads as TGTGCTCTTGGGCGTCTACTTCCTTTATTGGGGATCCCCATGTACACCGATAAACTCATCTTT. Amino acids: CALGRLLPLLGIPMYTDKLIF.

This clone has at least ten counts. The V gene is TRDV1, the J gene TRDJ2; 12 positions agree with TRDD3. The CDR3 consists of 23 residues. Trimming took 5 bases from V and 5 from J; bases not matched to a gene: 27. Germline CDR1 TSWWSYY, CDR2 QGS. The CDR3: CALGYQVEGFPGGYAGLTAQLFF. Written as DNA, the CDR3 is TGTGCTCTTGGGTACCAAGTGGAGGGCTTTCCTGGGGGATACGCGGGTCTTACAGCACAACTCTTCTTT.

To note about this clone: TCRdb's protein for this DNA is that of a much larger clone and differs from the translation at residue 7, likely a read error; the protein shown is the DNA translation. The V call is TRDV1, the J call TRDJ1; a weak D match, TRDD3 (5 bases). TCRdb offers no J gene call, so here the DNA was matched to germline to obtain one. The CDR3 consists of 22 residues. Germline CDR1 and CDR2: TSWWSYY and QGS. With 3 bases removed from V and 0 bases from J, the gap between germline ends came to 32 bases. The CDR3 coding sequence is TGTGCTCTTGGGGACCCTGGGCCCCATCTTCTACGTACCGGGGAGTACACCGATAAACTCATCTTT. It translates to CALGDPGPHLLRTGEYTDKLIF.

For this clone: TCRdb shows a much larger clone's protein in place of this DNA's translation, and the two differ at residue 4, likely through a read error; the protein shown is translated from the DNA. This chain connects TRDV3 to TRDJ1, with 11 bases aligning to TRDD3. The J gene, missing from TCRdb, was assigned here through DNA to germline matching. This CDR3 contains 15 residues. After removal of 2 bases from V and 10 bases from J, the junction contained 15 bases not matched to a gene. Germline-derived CDR1 and CDR2 are TVYSNPD and GDNSRS (reference sequence). The DNA of the CDR3 is TGTGCCTTTCCTCCACTGGGGGATATGCGGCCAGGACTCATCTTT. Its protein product is CAFPPLGDMRPGLIF.

As for this clone: The TCRdb protein comes from a much larger clone and disagrees with this DNA's translation at residue 8, likely due to a read error; the protein given here is derived from the DNA. The J gene is TRDJ1, the V gene TRDV2; 13 bases align to TRDD3. Because TCRdb records no J gene, it was assigned here through a match of the DNA to germline. Germline CDR1 is GEAIGNYY and CDR2 is EKD. The CDR3 consists of 23 residues. V was pared by 0 bases and J by 0 bases, with 21 bases of the junction left unmatched. The chain's CDR3 is CACDTVKSQILGDTDRYTDKLIF. DNA for the CDR3: TGTGCCTGTGACACCGTAAAAAGTCAGATACTGGGGGATACGGACAGGTACACCGATAAACTCATCTTT.

This clone occurred a few times. A single base is all that separates this from a far larger clone, so a read error is likely. The sample holds other DNA sequences that translate to the same CDR3. J is TRDJ1 and V is TRDV2, with 8 bases identical to TRDD3. Assignment of the J gene here rests on matching the DNA to germline, because TCRdb gives none. J lost 10 bases, V lost 3 bases, and 15 bases had no gene match. Per germline, CDR1 GEAIGNYY and CDR2 EKD. The CDR3 length is 15 residues. The CDR3 here is CACDALTGGSGGLIF. The CDR3 bases are TGTGCCTGTGACGCCCTCACTGGGGGCTCCGGGGGACTCATCTTT.

This clone was counted between two and nine times. Since a far larger clone is one base different, this is likely a read error. The same CDR3 arises from other DNA sequences in this sample as well. CDR3: CALGDLGIPSYFAGGPPYTDKLIF. For the CDR3, the DNA is TGTGCTCTTGGGGACCTTGGGATCCCGTCCTATTTCGCTGGGGGACCTCCTTACACCGATAAACTCATCTTT. V gene TRDV1 combines with J gene TRDJ1; 8 nucleotides line up with TRDD3. Germline loops: CDR1 TSWWSYY, CDR2 QGS. The CDR3 is 24 amino acids. Germline trimming cut 3 bases from V and 0 bases from J; bases unmatched to any gene: 30.

With respect to this clone: A far larger clone is off by one base, so a read error is likely. Other nucleotide sequences in the sample specify the same CDR3. The V and J genes are TRDV1 and TRDJ1; 9 positions match TRDD3. The J gene was not available in TCRdb and was assigned here by matching the DNA to germline segments. Germline CDR1 reads TSWWSYY; CDR2 reads QGS. CDR3 length: 20 amino acids. J gave up 8 bases and V 1 base, and 23 bases lay outside the gene matches. DNA for the CDR3: TGTGCTCTTGGGGAACCACTGAGTTTTTGGGGGATAAAGGTTGTTTCGAAACTCATCTTT. Its translation: CALGEPLSFWGIKVVSKLIF.

There are many counts of this clone. The protein TCRdb gives is from a much larger clone and does not agree with this DNA's translation at residue 5, likely a read error; the protein shown here comes from the DNA. The V gene is TRDV2, the J gene TRDJ1; 9 bases are a match to TRDD3. This CDR3 spans 18 amino acids. CDR1 is GEAIGNYY, CDR2 EKD, per germline. Germline trimming cut 3 bases from V and 2 bases from J; bases unmatched to any gene: 15. The CDR3 DNA reads as TGTGCCTGTGACCCCGTGGGAGTGCTGGGGGATGGGACCGATAAACTCATCTTT. It yields the protein CACDPVGVLGDGTDKLIF.

Regarding this clone: The TCRdb protein, from a much larger clone, departs from this DNA's translation at residue 18, likely by read error; the protein shown derives from the DNA. J is TRDJ1 and V is TRDV1; the match to TRDD3 covers 10 bases. No J gene was available from TCRdb, and it was assigned here by a germline match of the DNA. Per the germline V gene, CDR1 is TSWWSYY and CDR2 is QGS. The CDR3 length is 21 residues. The J segment lost 10 bases and the V segment lost 3 bases, leaving 29 bases of the junction unmatched. CDR3 nucleotides: TGTGCTCTTGGGGAGTCCGACCCCGCACACTGGGGGATCCTCTGGGGAAAGAGACTCATCTTT. Residues: CALGESDPAHWGILWGKRLIF.

This clone was observed many times. A far larger clone is one base from this, pointing to a likely read error. This chain links TRDV1 with TRDJ1, with TRDD3 identical over 7 bases. V lost 2 bases to trimming and J lost 3 bases; unmatched junction nucleotides: 33. Germline lookup yields CDR1 TSWWSYY and CDR2 QGS. CDR3 length: 24 residues. CDR3 DNA: TGTGCTCTTGGGGAATACTTCGTATTTTCGGGGATAACCGTCCCAGTACACCAAGCCGATAAACTCATCTTT. This gives the protein CALGEYFVFSGITVPVHQADKLIF.